This T cell receptor (beta chain) was captured by sequencing in a study of shared T cell receptors in the human thymus. This table comes from immunoSEQ multiplex PCR, and its TCRdb copy is limited to in-frame clones, with some not included. The sample has over 450,000 clones; 75% to 80% are singletons. The same sample was also studied in work on human thymus T cells.

Sequencing was done on a sample of thymocytes. The receptor's source is a boy younger than two with a congenital heart defect.

The CDR3: CASSPPRRVKGANEQFF. The CDR3 DNA is TGTGCCAGCAGTCCCCCGCGGCGCGTTAAGGGGGCCAATGAGCAGTTCTTC. This chain joins TRBV27 and TRBJ2-1; TRBD1 matches at 7 bases. V shed 5 bases, J shed 6 bases, and the junction held 16 bases outside the gene matches. Germline CDR1 reads MNHEY; CDR2 reads SMNVEV (reference sequence). The CDR3 covers 17 residues.